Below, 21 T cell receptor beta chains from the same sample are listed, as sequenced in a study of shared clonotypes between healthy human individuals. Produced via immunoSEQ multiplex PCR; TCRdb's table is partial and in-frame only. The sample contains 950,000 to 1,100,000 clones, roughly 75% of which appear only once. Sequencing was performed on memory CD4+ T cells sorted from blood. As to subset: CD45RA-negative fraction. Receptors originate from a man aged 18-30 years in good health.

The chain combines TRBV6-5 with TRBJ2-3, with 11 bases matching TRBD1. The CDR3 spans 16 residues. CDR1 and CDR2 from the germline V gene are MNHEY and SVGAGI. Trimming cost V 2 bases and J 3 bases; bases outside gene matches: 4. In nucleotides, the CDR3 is TGTGCCAGCAGTTACCCGGACAGGGGGCGAACAGATACGCAGTATTTT. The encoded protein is CASSYPDRGRTDTQYF.

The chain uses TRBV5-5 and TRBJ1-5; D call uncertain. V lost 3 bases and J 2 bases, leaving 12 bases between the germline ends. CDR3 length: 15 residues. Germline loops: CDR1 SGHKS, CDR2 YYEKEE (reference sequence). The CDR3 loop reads CASSSQGHGNQPQHF. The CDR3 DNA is TGTGCCAGCAGCTCCCAAGGGCACGGCAATCAGCCCCAGCATTTT.

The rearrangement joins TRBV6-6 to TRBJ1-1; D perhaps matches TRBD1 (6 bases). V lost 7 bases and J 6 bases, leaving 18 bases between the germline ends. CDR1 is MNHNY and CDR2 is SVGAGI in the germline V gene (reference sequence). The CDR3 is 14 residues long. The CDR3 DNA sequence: TGTGCCAGCACCTCAAGGGGGGGGCGTTCTGAAGCTTTCTTT. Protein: CASTSRGGRSEAFF.

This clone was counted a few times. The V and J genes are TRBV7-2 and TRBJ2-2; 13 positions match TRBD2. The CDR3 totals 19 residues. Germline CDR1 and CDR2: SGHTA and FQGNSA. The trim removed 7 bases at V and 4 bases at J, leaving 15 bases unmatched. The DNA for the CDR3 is TGTGCCAGCACCCTAAAACGACTAGCGGGGGGCGAACTCACCGGGGAGCTGTTTTTT. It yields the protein CASTLKRLAGGELTGELFF.

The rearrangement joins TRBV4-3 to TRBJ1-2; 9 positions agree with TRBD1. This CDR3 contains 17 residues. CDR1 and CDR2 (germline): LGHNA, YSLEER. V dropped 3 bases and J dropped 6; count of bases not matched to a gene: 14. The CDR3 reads CASSQVTGGLAWDGYTF. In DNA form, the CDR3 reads TGCGCCAGCAGCCAGGTGACAGGGGGGCTTGCTTGGGATGGCTACACCTTC.

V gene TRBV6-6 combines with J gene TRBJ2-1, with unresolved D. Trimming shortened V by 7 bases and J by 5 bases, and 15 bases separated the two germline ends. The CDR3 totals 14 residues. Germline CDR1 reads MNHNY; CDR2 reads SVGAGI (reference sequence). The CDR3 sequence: CASKGGGSHNEQFF. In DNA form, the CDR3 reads TGTGCCAGCAAGGGCGGTGGTAGCCACAATGAGCAGTTCTTC.

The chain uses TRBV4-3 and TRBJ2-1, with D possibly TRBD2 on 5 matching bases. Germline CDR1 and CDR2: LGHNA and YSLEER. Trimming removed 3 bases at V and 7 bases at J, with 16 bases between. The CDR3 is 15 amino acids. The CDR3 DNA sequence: TGCGCCAGCAGCCACCTTAGCGACCAAAGGAATGAGCAGTTCTTC. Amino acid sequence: CASSHLSDQRNEQFF.

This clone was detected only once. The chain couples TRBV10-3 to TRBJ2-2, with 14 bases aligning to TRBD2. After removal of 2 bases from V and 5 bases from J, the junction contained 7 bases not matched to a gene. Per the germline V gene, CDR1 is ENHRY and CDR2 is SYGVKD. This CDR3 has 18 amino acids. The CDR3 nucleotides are TGTGCCATCAGTGAGCCTTCCGGACTAGCGGGAGGAACCGGGGAGCTGTTTTTT. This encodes CAISEPSGLAGGTGELFF.

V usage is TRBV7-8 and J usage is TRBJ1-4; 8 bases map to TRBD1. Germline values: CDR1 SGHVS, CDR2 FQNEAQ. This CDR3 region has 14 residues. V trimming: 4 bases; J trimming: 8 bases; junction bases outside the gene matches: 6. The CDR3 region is CASSSGQGWEKLFF. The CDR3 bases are TGTGCCAGCAGCTCTGGACAGGGTTGGGAAAAACTGTTTTTT.

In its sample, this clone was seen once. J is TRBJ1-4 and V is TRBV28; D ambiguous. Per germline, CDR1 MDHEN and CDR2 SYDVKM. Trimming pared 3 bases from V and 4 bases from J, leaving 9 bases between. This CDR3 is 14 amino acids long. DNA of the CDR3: TGTGCCAGCAGTTTGCAACAGCTTAATGAAAAACTGTTTTTT. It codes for CASSLQQLNEKLFF.

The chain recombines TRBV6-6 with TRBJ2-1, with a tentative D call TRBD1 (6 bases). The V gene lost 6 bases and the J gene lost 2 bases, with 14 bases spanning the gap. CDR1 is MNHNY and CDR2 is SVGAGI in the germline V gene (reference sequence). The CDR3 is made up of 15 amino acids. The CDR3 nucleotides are TGTGCCAGCAGGGACGACGGGACAACCTACAATGAGCAGTTCTTC. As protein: CASRDDGTTYNEQFF.

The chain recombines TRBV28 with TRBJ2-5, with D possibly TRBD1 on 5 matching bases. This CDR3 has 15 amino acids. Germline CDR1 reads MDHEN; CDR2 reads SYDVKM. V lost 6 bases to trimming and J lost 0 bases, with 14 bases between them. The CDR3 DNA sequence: TGTGCCAGCAGGGCCGAGACAGCCTACCAAGAGACCCAGTACTTC. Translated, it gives CASRAETAYQETQYF.

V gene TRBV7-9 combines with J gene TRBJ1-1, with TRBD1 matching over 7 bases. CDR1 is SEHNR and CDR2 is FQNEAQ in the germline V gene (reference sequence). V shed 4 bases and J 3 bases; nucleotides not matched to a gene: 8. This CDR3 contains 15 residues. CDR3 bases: TGTGCCAGCAGCTCACCAGGGGGAGGGGACACTGAAGCTTTCTTT. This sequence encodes CASSSPGGGDTEAFF.

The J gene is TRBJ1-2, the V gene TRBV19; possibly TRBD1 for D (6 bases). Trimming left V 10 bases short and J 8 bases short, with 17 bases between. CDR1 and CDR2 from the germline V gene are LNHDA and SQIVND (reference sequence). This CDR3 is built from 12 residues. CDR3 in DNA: TGTGCCACCGAAATACAGGGAACCGGCTACACCTTC. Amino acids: CATEIQGTGYTF.

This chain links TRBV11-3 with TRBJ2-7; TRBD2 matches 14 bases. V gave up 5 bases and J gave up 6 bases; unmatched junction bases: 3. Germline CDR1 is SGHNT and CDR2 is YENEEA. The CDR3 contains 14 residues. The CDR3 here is CASSLGLAGAEQYF. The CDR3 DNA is TGTGCCAGCAGCCTGGGACTAGCGGGAGCCGAGCAGTACTTC.

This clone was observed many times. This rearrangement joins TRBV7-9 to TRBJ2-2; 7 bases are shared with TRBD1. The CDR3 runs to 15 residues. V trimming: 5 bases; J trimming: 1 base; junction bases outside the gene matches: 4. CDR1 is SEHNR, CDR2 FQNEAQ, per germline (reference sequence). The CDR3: CASSLWTGNTGELFF. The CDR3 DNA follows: TGTGCCAGCAGCCTATGGACAGGGAACACCGGGGAGCTGTTTTTT.

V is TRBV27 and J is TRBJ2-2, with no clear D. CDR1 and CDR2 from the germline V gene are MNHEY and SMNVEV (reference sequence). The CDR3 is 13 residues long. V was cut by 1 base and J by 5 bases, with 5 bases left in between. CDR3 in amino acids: CASSLFRTGELFF. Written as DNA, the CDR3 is TGTGCCAGCAGTTTATTCAGAACCGGGGAGCTGTTTTTT.

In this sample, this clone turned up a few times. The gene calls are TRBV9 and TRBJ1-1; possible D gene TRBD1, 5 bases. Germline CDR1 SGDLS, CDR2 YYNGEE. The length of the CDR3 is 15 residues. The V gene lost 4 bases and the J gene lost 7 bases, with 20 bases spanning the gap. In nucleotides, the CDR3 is TGTGCCAGCAGCCCCCCCCCAGGGCAGGAGAATGAAGCTTTCTTT. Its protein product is CASSPPPGQENEAFF.

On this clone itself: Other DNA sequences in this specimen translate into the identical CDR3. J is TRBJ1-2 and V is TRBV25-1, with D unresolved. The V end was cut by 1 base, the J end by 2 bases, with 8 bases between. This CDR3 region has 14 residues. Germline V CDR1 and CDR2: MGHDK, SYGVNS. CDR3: CASSESGRNYGYTF. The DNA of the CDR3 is TGTGCCAGCAGTGAATCCGGACGGAACTATGGCTACACCTTC.

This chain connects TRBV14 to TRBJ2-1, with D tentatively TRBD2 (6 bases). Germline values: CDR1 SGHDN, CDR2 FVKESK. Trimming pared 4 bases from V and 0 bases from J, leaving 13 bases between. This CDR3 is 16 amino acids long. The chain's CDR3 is CASSPSAGSSYNEQFF. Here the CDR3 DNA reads TGTGCCAGCAGCCCCTCAGCGGGTAGCTCCTACAATGAGCAGTTCTTC. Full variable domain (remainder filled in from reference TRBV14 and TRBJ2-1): EAGVTQFPSHSVIEKGQTVTLRCDPISGHDNLYWYRRVMGKEIKFLLHFVKESKQDESGMPNNRFLAERTGGTYSTLKVQPAELEDSGVYFCASSPSAGSSYNEQFFGPGTRLTVL.

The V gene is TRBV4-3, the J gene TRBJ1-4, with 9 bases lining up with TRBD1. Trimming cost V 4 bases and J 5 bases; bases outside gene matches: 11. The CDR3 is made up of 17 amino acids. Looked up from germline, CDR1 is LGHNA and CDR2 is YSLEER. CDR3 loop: CASSRGLATGGNEKLFF. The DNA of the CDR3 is TGCGCCAGCAGCCGAGGCTTAGCGACAGGGGGGAATGAAAAACTGTTTTTT.